This T cell receptor (beta chain) was sequenced for a study of blood T cell repertoires in COVID-19. Study context: Nucleic acid was either cDNA or gDNA, and it came from T cells, B-cell-depleted T cells, or PBMCs.

About this clone: Compared with germline, one end of the junction differs, possibly owing to a read error.

Only in-frame clones appear in the TCRdb table, and some are missing; sequencing was by immunoSEQ multiplex PCR. This table holds 40,000 or so clones, 75% to 90% found once. The germline V gene has CDR1 MDHEN and CDR2 SYDVKM. CDR3 size: 16 residues. The chain has TRBV28 and TRBJ1-6, with a possible D match to TRBD1 (5 bases). Sample: peripheral blood. The sequence derives from a man aged 50-59 years with active COVID-19. CDR3 amino acids: CTSSFGAGPYNSPLHF. In DNA, the CDR3 is TGTACCAGCAGTTTTGGGGCTGGACCCTATAATTCACCCCTCCACTTT.